The rows below give T cell receptor beta chains drawn from one sample of a study of cytomegalovirus exposure and HLA in healthy donors. TCRdb keeps only in-frame clones here, not all; method: immunoSEQ multiplex PCR. In the table there are some 60,000 clones, roughly 87% of which are singletons. Sequencing was done on a sample of PBMCs. The receptors shown here come from a female donor in good health and CMV-seronegative. Each CDR3 is given with its conserved first and last residue. A D gene is named only where the DNA matches it firmly. Part of the rows lack a size; the others show once, few, many or a class for expanded clones.

v_call	cdr3_length	d_call	j_call	clone_size	cdr3_aa	cdr3_nt
TRBV11-3	15	TRBD1	TRBJ2-1	-	CASSSTGASYNEQFF	TGTGCCAGCAGCTCGACAGGGGCGTCCTACAATGAGCAGTTCTTC
TRBV9	14	TRBD2	TRBJ2-3	-	CASSPRLAVDTQYF	TGTGCCAGCAGCCCACGACTAGCCGTAGATACGCAGTATTTT
TRBV18	16	TRBD1	TRBJ2-5	-	CASSPRQGAREETQYF	TGTGCCAGCTCACCGCGACAGGGGGCGCGGGAAGAGACCCAGTACTTC
TRBV7-6	15	TRBD1	TRBJ2-3	-	CASSLGTGGVGTQYF	TGTGCCAGCAGCTTAGGGACAGGGGGCGTTGGTACGCAGTATTTT
TRBV27	16	TRBD2	TRBJ2-7	-	CASSWEGGRVAYEQYF	TGTGCCAGCAGTTGGGAAGGCGGGAGGGTCGCCTACGAGCAGTACTTC
TRBV5-4	20	TRBD2	TRBJ2-1	-	CASSRRGQSKGLAGGYEQFF	TGTGCCAGCAGCCGGAGGGGACAGAGTAAAGGACTAGCGGGAGGCTATGAGCAGTTCTTC
TRBV7-2	13	-	TRBJ1-5	once	CASSVPGNQPQHF	TGTGCCAGCAGCGTCCCAGGGAATCAGCCCCAGCATTTT
TRBV15	14	-	TRBJ1-5	-	CATSRDRGNQPQHF	TGTGCCACCAGCAGAGATCGAGGGAATCAGCCCCAGCATTTT
TRBV4-3	18	TRBD1	TRBJ2-1	-	CASSQDGGTGGPDNEQFF	TGCGCCAGCAGCCAGGATGGGGGGACAGGGGGCCCGGACAATGAGCAGTTCTTC
TRBV18	15	-	TRBJ1-1	-	CASSPVGSRNTEAFF	TGTGCCAGCTCACCAGTGGGCAGCAGGAACACTGAAGCTTTCTTT
TRBV15	17	TRBD1	TRBJ1-2	-	CATSRDTQGQGSYGYTF	TGTGCCACCAGCAGAGATACTCAGGGACAGGGATCCTATGGCTACACCTTC
TRBV11-2	15	TRBD1	TRBJ1-4	-	CASSQTTGGGEKLFF	TGTGCCAGCAGCCAAACGACAGGGGGGGGTGAAAAACTGTTTTTT
TRBV6-1	15	-	TRBJ1-5	-	CASSEDGSSNQPQHF	TGTGCCAGCAGTGAAGACGGGAGTAGCAATCAGCCCCAGCATTTT
TRBV28	12	TRBD1	TRBJ1-2	-	CASSQGGYGYTF	TGTGCCAGCAGCCAGGGGGGTTATGGCTACACCTTC
TRBV20-1	11	-	TRBJ2-7	-	CSARQGYEQYF	TGCAGTGCACGGCAGGGCTACGAGCAGTACTTC
TRBV18	16	-	TRBJ1-2	-	CASSPTQRETNYGYTF	TGTGCCAGCTCTCCAACTCAGAGGGAAACTAACTATGGCTACACCTTC
TRBV27	15	-	TRBJ1-4	-	CASSPQGLANEKLFF	TGTGCCAGCAGTCCACAGGGTCTTGCTAATGAAAAACTGTTTTTT